One and the same sample provided the 20 T cell receptor beta chains below, sequenced in a study of shared clonotypes between healthy human individuals. The protocol was immunoSEQ multiplex PCR, while the TCRdb copy is restricted to in-frame clones and leaves out a portion. The sample shows 1,400,000 or so clones, 98% of them seen only once. The sample consisted of naive CD4+ T cells sorted from blood. The subset here: CD45RA+ positively selected. The receptor source for this set is a man aged 30 to 39 in good health.

The rearrangement uses TRBV29-1 and TRBJ1-1; 7 nucleotides line up with TRBD1. The ends lost 6 bases at V and 3 bases at J; junction bases unmatched: 7. Per germline, CDR1 SQVTM and CDR2 ANQGSEA. The CDR3 sequence is 13 residues long. In DNA, the CDR3 is TGCAGCGTCATACAGGGGTTTGACACTGAAGCTTTCTTT. Translating it yields CSVIQGFDTEAFF.

The rearrangement links TRBV18 to TRBJ2-1; D may be TRBD2 (6 bases). Trimming removed 0 bases from V and 9 bases from J, with 12 bases in between. Germline V lookup: CDR1 KGHSH, CDR2 LQKENI. This CDR3 is built from 14 residues. This CDR3 is CASSPPGRSGEQFF. The CDR3 nucleotides read TGTGCCAGCTCACCACCGGGGAGGTCGGGTGAGCAGTTCTTC.

The J gene is TRBJ2-2, the V gene TRBV25-1; the D gene is possibly TRBD2 (6 bases). The CDR3 extends over 13 amino acids. Trimming shortened V by 8 bases and J by 4 bases, and 11 bases separated the two germline ends. From germline, CDR1 is MGHDK and CDR2 SYGVNS. The CDR3 DNA reads as TGTGCCAGCCGGGAGTCGAGCACCGGGGAGCTGTTTTTT. Amino acid sequence: CASRESSTGELFF.

The J gene is TRBJ2-1, the V gene TRBV9; D gene uncertain. The CDR3 is made up of 14 amino acids. Germline CDR1 SGDLS, CDR2 YYNGEE. Trimming removed 3 bases from V and 5 bases from J, with 12 bases in between. The CDR3 sequence: CASSAPPLDNEQFF. CDR3 nucleotide sequence: TGTGCCAGCAGCGCTCCGCCTTTGGACAATGAGCAGTTCTTC.

The chain recombines TRBV7-8 with TRBJ1-4; possible D gene TRBD1, 5 bases. Looked up from germline, CDR1 is SGHVS and CDR2 is FQNEAQ. The CDR3 has 13 residues. The V gene lost 6 bases and the J gene lost 4 bases, with 9 bases spanning the gap. This CDR3 reads CASRPGGNEKLFF. The CDR3, as DNA: TGTGCCAGCAGACCGGGGGGTAATGAAAAACTGTTTTTT.

The chain couples TRBV19 to TRBJ2-7, with D perhaps TRBD1 or TRBD2 (5 bases each). CDR1 and CDR2 (germline): LNHDA, SQIVND (reference sequence). Trimming pared 0 bases from V and 7 bases from J, leaving 16 bases between. The CDR3 loop spans 15 amino acids. The CDR3 DNA is TGTGCCAGTAGTATAGAAGAGGGGCCCGACTCGGAGCAGTACTTC. It encodes CASSIEEGPDSEQYF.

The J gene is TRBJ2-3, the V gene TRBV28, with 7 nucleotides matching TRBD2. Germline CDR1 MDHEN, CDR2 SYDVKM. The CDR3 has 13 amino acids. V was pared by 4 bases and J by 5 bases, with 3 bases of the junction left unmatched. The CDR3 sequence is CASSWEGVDTQYF. In DNA, the CDR3 is TGTGCCAGCAGTTGGGAGGGAGTAGATACGCAGTATTTT.

The chain couples TRBV12-2 to TRBJ1-1; the table gives TRBD1 as D, unverified against the DNA. TRBV12-2 is shown as a pseudogene. CDR3 size: 15 residues. CDR3 loop: CASRLASPRGTEAFF. CDR3 sequence (DNA): TGTGCAAGTCGCTTAGCCTCCCCCAGGGGCACTGAAGCTTTCTTT.

The V call is TRBV7-6, the J call TRBJ2-1; D possibly uses TRBD1 or TRBD2 (5 bases each). The CDR3 length is 14 residues. Germline CDR1 SGHVS, CDR2 FNYEAQ. The V end was cut by 5 bases, the J end by 12 bases, with 20 bases between. DNA for the CDR3: TGTGCCAGCAGCAACCGGGACCTGCATCGCGGGCAGTTCTTC. Protein: CASSNRDLHRGQFF.

The rearrangement uses TRBV11-2 and TRBJ2-3, with TRBD2 matching 8 bases. V dropped 4 bases and J dropped 2; count of bases not matched to a gene: 5. The CDR3 runs to 15 residues. CDR1 SGHAT and CDR2 FQNNGV come from the germline V gene. In nucleotides, the CDR3 is TGTGCCAGCAGCTCTATACTAGCGGTCACAGATACGCAGTATTTT. Amino acids: CASSSILAVTDTQYF.

This clone was recorded only once. The chain combines TRBV2 with TRBJ2-5, with 10 positions matching TRBD2. This CDR3 has 15 residues. With V trimmed by 6 bases and J by 6 bases, 10 bases remained unmatched. Germline CDR1 SNHLY, CDR2 FYNNEI. The DNA for the CDR3 is TGTGCCAGCAGCCTGGGACTAGCGAGTTTGAAGACCCAGTACTTC. Translation gives CASSLGLASLKTQYF.

About this clone itself: Additional DNA sequences in this sample encode the identical CDR3. The chain carries TRBV11-3 and TRBJ2-3; no definite D call. The CDR3 is 14 residues long. Germline V gene lookup returns CDR1 SGHNT and CDR2 YENEEA. V was pared by 1 base and J by 2 bases, with 7 bases between. This CDR3 reads CASSLGGSTDTQYF. The CDR3, as DNA: TGTGCCAGCAGCTTAGGTGGTTCCACAGATACGCAGTATTTT.

This chain joins TRBV5-4 and TRBJ2-2, with D possibly TRBD2 on 6 matching bases. The germline gives CDR1 SGHNT, CDR2 YYREEE (reference sequence). Trimming stripped 4 bases from V and 4 bases from J, with 17 bases between. The CDR3 is 16 amino acids. The CDR3 reads CASSPRGLPFTGELFF. The DNA for the CDR3 is TGTGCCAGCAGCCCAAGGGGACTGCCTTTCACCGGGGAGCTGTTTTTT.

The chain joins TRBV4-1 to TRBJ1-2, with a possible D match to TRBD1 (5 bases). The germline V gene encodes CDR1 MGHRA and CDR2 YSYEKL. This CDR3 contains 15 residues. V was shortened by 0 bases and J by 2 bases, with 10 bases between the two germline ends. The CDR3 spells CASSQDITGNYGYTF. For the CDR3, the DNA is TGCGCCAGCAGCCAAGATATAACAGGCAACTATGGCTACACCTTC.

The CDR3 reads CASSPRRGSPEAFF. The CDR3, as DNA: TGTGCCAGCAGTCCCCGGAGGGGCAGTCCTGAAGCTTTCTTT. The V call is TRBV6-5, the J call TRBJ1-1; TRBD1 is a possible D gene (5 bases). CDR1 is MNHEY and CDR2 is SVGAGI in the germline V gene. Between the trimmed V and J ends, which lost 5 bases and 6 bases, there was a span of 16 bases. This CDR3 has 14 amino acids.

The chain recombines TRBV7-2 with TRBJ2-2; TRBD1 matches 9 bases. CDR1 SGHTA and CDR2 FQGNSA come from the germline V gene. The CDR3 covers 17 residues. The V segment lost 4 bases and the J segment 2 bases; nucleotides outside the gene matches: 8. CDR3 in amino acids: CASSSPGQGSNTGELFF. CDR3 bases: TGTGCCAGCAGCTCACCGGGACAGGGTTCTAACACCGGGGAGCTGTTTTTT.

Details on this clone: In the same sample, other DNA sequences code for this CDR3. The CDR3 here is CASSSNSNQPQHF. The DNA of the CDR3 is TGTGCCAGCAGCTCGAATAGCAATCAGCCCCAGCATTTT. V is TRBV7-2 and J is TRBJ1-5; D is uncertain. CDR1 and CDR2 (germline): SGHTA, FQGNSA. The V end was cut by 4 bases, the J end by 0 bases, with 4 bases between. The CDR3 spans 13 residues.

The rearrangement links TRBV28 to TRBJ1-5; TRBD1 might be the D (5 bases). Trimming cost V 2 bases and J 2 bases, with 13 bases left between them. This CDR3 contains 16 residues. Germline V lookup: CDR1 MDHEN, CDR2 SYDVKM. CDR3 sequence reads: CASSLMGRGRNQPQHF. The CDR3 DNA follows: TGTGCCAGCAGTTTAATGGGGAGGGGACGCAATCAGCCCCAGCATTTT. Full variable domain (rest looked up from reference TRBV28 and TRBJ1-5): DVKVTQSSRYLVKRTGEKVFLECVQDMDHENMFWYRQDPGLGLRLIYFSYDVKMKEKGDIPEGYSVSREKKERFSLILESASTNQTSMYLCASSLMGRGRNQPQHFGDGTRLSIL.

The chain links TRBV29-1 to TRBJ2-5; no definite D call. Germline CDR1 reads SQVTM; CDR2 reads ANQGSEA. V lost 4 bases and J lost 2, with 11 bases in between. The CDR3 is made up of 13 amino acids. In nucleotides, the CDR3 is TGCAGCGTTGTGGGGTTCAAACAAGAGACCCAGTACTTC. Protein sequence: CSVVGFKQETQYF. Using reference TRBV29-1 and TRBJ2-5 for the parts outside the CDR3, the full variable domain is SAVISQKPSRDICQRGTSLTIQCQVDSQVTMMFWYRQQPGQSLTLIATANQGSEATYESGFVIDKFPISRPNLTFSTLTVSNMSPEDSSIYLCSVVGFKQETQYFGPGTRLLVL.

The rearrangement links TRBV6-6 to TRBJ1-2; the D gene is possibly TRBD1 (5 bases). There are 14 residues in the CDR3. Germline V gene data show CDR1 as MNHNY and CDR2 as SVGAGI (reference sequence). The ends were cut back, 4 bases at V and 6 bases at J, with 15 bases in the middle. As DNA, the CDR3 is TGTGCCAGCAGTTCGGGCGGGGGGAGAAATGGCTACACCTTC. This gives the protein CASSSGGGRNGYTF.